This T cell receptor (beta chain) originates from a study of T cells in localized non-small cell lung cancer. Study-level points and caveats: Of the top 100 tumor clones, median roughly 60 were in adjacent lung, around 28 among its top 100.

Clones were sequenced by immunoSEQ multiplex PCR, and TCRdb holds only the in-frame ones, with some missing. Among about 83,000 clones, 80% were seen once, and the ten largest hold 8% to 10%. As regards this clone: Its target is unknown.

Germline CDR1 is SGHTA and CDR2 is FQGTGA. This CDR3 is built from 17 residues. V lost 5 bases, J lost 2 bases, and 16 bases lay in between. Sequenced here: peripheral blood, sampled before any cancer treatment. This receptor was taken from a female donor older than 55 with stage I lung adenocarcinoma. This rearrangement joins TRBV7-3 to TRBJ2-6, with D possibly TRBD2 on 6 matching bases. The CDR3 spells CASSPSPGVAGANVLTF. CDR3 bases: TGTGCCAGCAGCCCCTCCCCGGGGGTAGCTGGGGCCAACGTCCTGACTTTC. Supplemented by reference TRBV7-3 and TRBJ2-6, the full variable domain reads GAGVSQTPSNKVTEKGKYVELRCDPISGHTALYWYRQSLGQGPEFLIYFQGTGAADDSGLPNDRFFAVRPEGSVSTLKIQRTERGDSAVYLCASSPSPGVAGANVLTFGAGSRLTVL.